This T cell receptor beta chain is from a study of beta chain features in type 1 diabetes. This clone showed up just a few times. As yet, its antigen is unknown. The identical CDR3 is also encoded by other nucleotide sequences in the sample. CD4+ naive, central memory, regulatory and stem cell-like memory cells were sorted via CD45RO/CCR7/CD25/CD127/CD95/CD27. Expressed TCRB transcripts were sequenced because the isolated RNA had all been reverse transcribed beforehand. Profiled with immunoSEQ multiplex PCR; TCRdb holds only in-frame clones, not every one. The data hold a few hundred thousand clones, with 25% to 30% observed a single time. The study, taken as a whole, reports: Shorter TCRB CDR3s, moderately but significantly so, were found in Type 1 diabetes patients in all four CD4+ subsets. The VDJ junctions of type 1 diabetes patients carried fewer insertions and more deletions. Naive, central memory and Treg TCRB repertoires seemed to resemble each other more closely in patients than they did in healthy donors.

CDR3 length: 13 amino acids. Germline assignment: CDR1 GTSNPN and CDR2 SVGIG (reference sequence). Trimming cost V 3 bases and J 3 bases, with 11 bases left between them. The receptor's source is a man younger than 45 in good health. Sequenced input: central memory CD4+ T cells from blood. The chain combines TRBV30 with TRBJ1-1; tentative D call: TRBD1 (6 bases). CDR3 sequence reads: CAWRRGADTEAFF. As DNA, the CDR3 is TGTGCCTGGAGACGGGGGGCGGACACTGAAGCTTTCTTT.